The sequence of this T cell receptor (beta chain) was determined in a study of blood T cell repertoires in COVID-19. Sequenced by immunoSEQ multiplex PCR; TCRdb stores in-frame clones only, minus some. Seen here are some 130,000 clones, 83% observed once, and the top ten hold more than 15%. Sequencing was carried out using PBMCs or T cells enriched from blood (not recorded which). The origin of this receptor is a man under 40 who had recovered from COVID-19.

DNA for the CDR3: TGTGCCAGTAGCCCGATGGAGAGCTCCTACAATGAGCAGTTCTTC. This gives the protein CASSPMESSYNEQFF. V and J are TRBV19 and TRBJ2-1; D uncertain. With 6 bases removed from V and 0 bases from J, the gap between germline ends came to 12 bases. Per the germline V gene, CDR1 is LNHDA and CDR2 is SQIVND (reference sequence). The CDR3 covers 15 residues.